These 30 T cell receptor beta chains share one sample of origin, sequenced in a study of T cell repertoires in aging, cancer and after chemotherapy (dated by TCRdb to between 2018 and 2020). The listed sequencing device is Illumina MiSeq. Using a mixed TRB-A/B primer pool, multiplex touch-down PCR amplified rearranged TRB sequences covering the V, D and J segments. TCRdb itself trimmed the public reads at Q25 with fastp, ran MiXCR and retained productive beta chains. Each entry merges the rows of one CDR3 protein and shows their most common DNA and genes. For this sample the table gives some 9,000 distinct CDR3 sequences, of which around 22% were detected only once. The ten largest clones represent approximately 2.4% of the sample. Genomic DNA extracted from peripheral blood, rather than sorted cells or RNA, was used as the source for amplification of TCR beta rearrangements. Sequences were obtained from blood. The source is a human donor in good health.

The chain has TRBV7-9 and TRBJ2-7; TRBD2 matches at 11 bases. The CDR3 has 18 amino acids. Looked up from germline, CDR1 is SEHNR and CDR2 is FQNEAQ (reference sequence). J lost 0 bases, V lost 2 bases, and 9 bases had no gene match. The CDR3 is CASSLPGTSGLSSYEQYF. In DNA form, the CDR3 reads TGTGCCAGCAGCTTACCCGGGACTAGCGGCCTAAGCTCCTACGAGCAGTACTTC.

This clonotype was observed a handful of times. The chain joins TRBV20-1 to TRBJ2-1, with 9 bases fitting TRBD2. The CDR3 has 13 amino acids. Germline V CDR1 and CDR2: DFQATT, SNEGSKA (reference sequence). The J segment lost 8 bases and the V segment lost 3 bases, leaving 5 bases of the junction unmatched. The CDR3 here is CSASSGSFDEQFF. CDR3 DNA: TGCAGTGCTAGTAGCGGGAGTTTCGATGAGCAGTTCTTC.

The chain joins TRBV4-3 to TRBJ1-3; 9 positions match TRBD1. CDR1 LGHNA and CDR2 YSLEER come from the germline V gene. The CDR3 has 16 amino acids. V gave up 0 bases and J gave up 4 bases; unmatched junction bases: 4. This CDR3 reads CASSQEGTGSGNTIYF. CDR3 nucleotide sequence: TGCGCCAGCAGCCAAGAAGGGACAGGGTCGGGAAACACCATATATTTT.

The gene calls are TRBV9 and TRBJ2-3; 7 bases agree with TRBD2. The junction had 12 bases not matched to a gene; V was cut back by 4 bases and J by 1 base. CDR1 and CDR2 from the germline V gene are SGDLS and YYNGEE. The CDR3 consists of 17 residues. In DNA form, the CDR3 reads TGTGCCAGCAGCCCAGGGACTGGCGGGAGTGGCACAGATACGCAGTATTTT. Its protein product is CASSPGTGGSGTDTQYF.

V is TRBV20-1 and J is TRBJ2-1, with 8 bases lining up with TRBD2. The CDR3 covers 16 residues. Looked up from germline, CDR1 is DFQATT and CDR2 is SNEGSKA (reference sequence). V lost 4 bases, J lost 0 bases, and 8 bases stayed unmatched. CDR3 protein: CSAIVSGRNSYNEQFF. CDR3 DNA sequence: TGCAGTGCTATTGTAAGCGGGAGAAACTCCTACAATGAGCAGTTCTTC.

This clonotype qualifies as medium-sized. V is TRBV19 and J is TRBJ2-7; D might be TRBD2 (5 bases). V lost 7 bases and J 0 bases, leaving 13 bases between the germline ends. The CDR3 is 14 residues long. Germline CDR1 reads LNHDA; CDR2 reads SQIVND (reference sequence). This chain's CDR3 is CASTPEGSSYEQYF. Here the CDR3 DNA reads TGTGCCAGTACCCCAGAAGGGAGCTCCTACGAGCAGTACTTC.

The chain combines TRBV20-1 with TRBJ2-3; D unclear. This CDR3 comprises 13 residues. Germline values: CDR1 DFQATT, CDR2 SNEGSKA (reference sequence). V lost 6 bases, J lost 2 bases, and 12 bases lay in between. This CDR3 reads CSALYQLTDTQYF. The DNA for the CDR3 is TGCAGTGCCCTATACCAGCTCACAGATACGCAGTATTTT.

This clonotype is medium-sized (0.01 to 0.1%) by share. The CDR3 DNA reads TGTGCCAGTAGTATCTGGGGTGAAAAACTGTTTTTT. It encodes CASSIWGEKLFF. The chain uses TRBV19 and TRBJ1-4; D gene unclear. The CDR3 runs to 12 residues. Trimming pared 3 bases from V and 7 bases from J, leaving 6 bases between. Germline V gives CDR1 LNHDA, CDR2 SQIVND (reference sequence).

Points on this clonotype: This may arise from a read error, as a much more abundant clone is one base away. This chain connects TRBV30 to TRBJ1-5, with no clear D. The CDR3 length is 13 residues. V was shortened by 6 bases and J by 0 bases, with 9 bases between the two germline ends. Germline V CDR1 and CDR2: GTSNPN, SVGIG (reference sequence). The CDR3 protein is CACSADSNQPQHF. The CDR3 region has the DNA TGTGCCTGTAGCGCAGATAGCAATCAGCCCCAGCATTTT.

This clonotype counts as medium-sized. The junction shows a germline mismatch at one end, possibly a read error. This chain connects TRBV4-2 to TRBJ2-2; weak D call: TRBD1 (8 bases). There are 15 residues in the CDR3. The germline CDR1 and CDR2 sequences are LGHNA and YNFKEQ. CDR3 DNA: TGTGCCAGCAGCGAAGACAGGGGAGGGTCCGGGGAGCTGTTTTTT. This gives the protein CASSEDRGGSGELFF.

Relative to its sample, this clonotype is medium-sized. The chain has TRBV19 and TRBJ2-7, with 7 positions matching TRBD1. V lost 5 bases to trimming and J lost 0 bases; unmatched junction nucleotides: 1. The V gene's germline CDR1 is LNHDA and CDR2 SQIVND (reference sequence). The CDR3 extends over 13 amino acids. CDR3 amino acids: CASSRQGSYEQYF. DNA for the CDR3: TGTGCCAGTAGTCGACAGGGCTCCTACGAGCAGTACTTC.

The V and J genes are TRBV28 and TRBJ1-1; no definite D call. From germline, CDR1 is MDHEN and CDR2 SYDVKM. The CDR3 totals 10 residues. The V end was cut by 3 bases, the J end by 6 bases, with 2 bases between. The CDR3 loop reads CASSLSEAFF. CDR3 in DNA: TGTGCCAGCAGTTTGTCTGAAGCTTTCTTT.

This clonotype is medium-sized (0.01 to 0.1%) in the sample. The V gene is TRBV6-2 or TRBV6-3, the J gene TRBJ1-1, with D uncertain. CDR3 length: 11 residues. Germline CDR1 MNHEY, CDR2 SVGEGT. Trimming shortened V by 4 bases and J by 9 bases, and 9 bases separated the two germline ends. CDR3 sequence (DNA): TGTGCCAGCAGTTCGTTAATTCAAGCTTTCTTT. This gives the protein CASSSLIQAFF.

This clonotype is medium-sized within its sample. This sequence joins TRBV10-3 and TRBJ1-6, with 8 bases aligning to TRBD1. With V trimmed by 4 bases and J by 10 bases, 6 bases remained unmatched. CDR1 and CDR2 (germline): ENHRY, SYGVKD. This CDR3 region has 14 residues. The CDR3 DNA sequence: TGTGCCATCAGTGGTACTGGACAGGGCTCACCCCTCCACTTT. It codes for CAISGTGQGSPLHF.

This clonotype occurred a few times. This chain uses TRBV6-4 with TRBJ1-4; possible D gene TRBD1, 6 bases. Germline V gene lookup returns CDR1 MRHNA and CDR2 SNTAGT. V was pared by 1 base and J by 8 bases, with 17 bases between. The CDR3 runs 16 residues. The CDR3, as DNA: TGTGCCAGCAGTGACTTAACGAGGGGGGGAAGGGAAAAACTGTTTTTT. Translating gives CASSDLTRGGREKLFF.

By share, this clonotype counts as medium-sized. J is TRBJ1-1 and V is TRBV7-2; maybe TRBD1 (5 bases). The CDR3 consists of 14 residues. Germline V CDR1 and CDR2: SGHTA, FQGNSA. V shed 5 bases and J shed 2 bases, with 12 bases lying between them. The CDR3 bases are TGTGCCAGCAGCCGGGACGGGATAAACACTGAAGCTTTCTTT. Translated: CASSRDGINTEAFF.

In its sample, this clonotype ranks as medium-sized. In DNA form, the CDR3 reads TGTGCCAGCAGTGAAGGACTTCGCAATGGCTACACCTTC. Residues: CASSEGLRNGYTF. The chain links TRBV6-1 to TRBJ1-2, with no clear D. The CDR3 loop spans 13 amino acids. The ends were cut back, 1 base at V and 6 bases at J, with 9 bases in the middle. Germline V lookup: CDR1 MNHNS, CDR2 SASEGT.

This clonotype turned up a few times. V and J are TRBV7-6 and TRBJ2-1; TRBD2 matches 8 bases. Germline trimming cut 1 base from V and 0 bases from J; bases unmatched to any gene: 8. This CDR3 spans 18 amino acids. Germline V gene sequence: CDR1 SGHVS, CDR2 FNYEAQ. The CDR3 spells CASSLGGLGTSSYNEQFF. CDR3 sequence (DNA): TGTGCCAGCAGCTTAGGGGGTTTGGGGACTAGCTCCTACAATGAGCAGTTCTTC.

The rearrangement uses TRBV7-2 and TRBJ2-5; 7 bases align to TRBD2. V gave up 4 bases and J gave up 5 bases; unmatched junction bases: 22. The germline gives CDR1 SGHTA, CDR2 FQGNSA. The CDR3 runs to 19 residues. Here the CDR3 reads CASSWVGVASGGLGETQYF. CDR3 nucleotides: TGTGCCAGCAGCTGGGTGGGGGTGGCTAGCGGAGGCCTCGGGGAGACCCAGTACTTC.

The chain is built from TRBV5-1 and TRBJ1-6; the match to TRBD1 covers 9 bases. V lost 3 bases to trimming and J lost 10 bases; unmatched junction nucleotides: 5. Germline lookup yields CDR1 SGHRS and CDR2 YFSETQ. The CDR3 totals 14 residues. The CDR3 region has the DNA TGCGCCAGCAGCTATACAGGGGGCCAGTCACCCCTCCACTTT. It encodes CASSYTGGQSPLHF.

The chain carries TRBV21-1 and TRBJ2-1; TRBD2 is the table's D call and was not checked against the DNA. TRBV21-1 is assigned pseudogene status. The CDR3 runs to 18 residues. The DNA of the CDR3 is TGTGCCAGCAGCAAGAATGGGGCTAGCGGGAGGGCCAGGGGTGAGCAGTTCTTC. It yields the protein CASSKNGASGRARGEQFF.

For this clonotype: A much larger clonotype is one base distant, so this may be a read error. The chain combines TRBV18 with TRBJ1-6; D not certain. This CDR3 is built from 15 residues. The V gene lost 2 bases and the J gene lost 6 bases, with 11 bases spanning the gap. Germline V gene sequence: CDR1 KGHSH, CDR2 LQKENI. CDR3 residues: CASSPSGRVNSPLHF. The CDR3 DNA reads as TGTGCCAGCTCACCATCCGGACGGGTTAATTCACCCCTCCACTTT.

The CDR3 DNA sequence: TGCGCCAGCAGCCCAGGGACCCCGAACACTGAAGCTTTCTTT. Amino acid sequence: CASSPGTPNTEAFF. This sequence joins TRBV5-1 and TRBJ1-1; D is perhaps TRBD1 (5 bases). Germline loops: CDR1 SGHRS, CDR2 YFSETQ. Between the trimmed V and J ends, which lost 4 bases and 1 base, there was a span of 11 bases. This CDR3 is 14 amino acids long.

This clonotype was observed a few times. The rearrangement links TRBV5-1 to TRBJ2-6, with a possible D match to TRBD2 (6 bases). Looked up from germline, CDR1 is SGHRS and CDR2 is YFSETQ. The CDR3 has 16 amino acids. Trimming cost V 4 bases and J 4 bases, with 15 bases left between them. CDR3 in amino acids: CASSPPGGVGANVLTF. In DNA form, the CDR3 reads TGCGCCAGCAGCCCACCTGGAGGGGTCGGGGCCAACGTCCTGACTTTC.

V and J are TRBV27 and TRBJ2-1; 12 bases fit TRBD2. CDR1 and CDR2 from the germline V gene are MNHEY and SMNVEV (reference sequence). After removal of 4 bases from V and 4 bases from J, the junction contained 2 bases not matched to a gene. CDR3 size: 15 residues. For the CDR3, the DNA is TGTGCCAGCAGTTCAGGGACTAGCGGGTACAATGAGCAGTTCTTC. Residues: CASSSGTSGYNEQFF.

The J gene is TRBJ2-4, the V gene TRBV20-1; tentative D call: TRBD1 (6 bases). Germline values: CDR1 DFQATT, CDR2 SNEGSKA (reference sequence). The CDR3 runs 14 residues. Trimming pared 7 bases from V and 3 bases from J, leaving 16 bases between. Here the CDR3 reads CSVRRGGNKNIQYF. The DNA of the CDR3 is TGCAGTGTCAGACGAGGGGGAAACAAAAACATTCAGTACTTC.

Of note for this clonotype: The CDR3 does not close with the conserved phenylalanine or tryptophan, likely indicating a read error. The V gene is TRBV5-4, the J gene TRBJ2-7; TRBD2 might be the D (5 bases). In germline, CDR1 is SGHNT, CDR2 YYREEE (reference sequence). This CDR3 contains 12 residues. V shed 4 bases and J shed 6 bases, with 11 bases lying between them. The CDR3 nucleotides read TGTGCCAGCAGCCCCGGGCGGGTCGAGCAGTACATC. Protein product: CASSPGRVEQYI.

This clonotype counts as medium-sized (0.01 to 0.1%). The chain joins TRBV6-5 to TRBJ2-7; no firm D call. The CDR3 contains 14 residues. Looked up from germline, CDR1 is MNHEY and CDR2 is SVGAGI. V lost 11 bases and J 0 bases, leaving 17 bases between the germline ends. Here the CDR3 reads CAGSPGYLSYEQYF. The CDR3 DNA reads as TGTGCCGGGTCCCCAGGTTACCTCTCCTACGAGCAGTACTTC.

This chain links TRBV6-5 with TRBJ1-5; TRBD1 aligns across 9 bases. V gave up 6 bases and J gave up 6 bases; unmatched junction bases: 6. Germline loops: CDR1 MNHEY, CDR2 SVGAGI. CDR3 size: 14 residues. This CDR3 is CASRGQGISQPQHF. The CDR3 DNA is TGTGCCAGCAGGGGACAGGGAATTAGTCAGCCCCAGCATTTT.

This clonotype has just a few counts. V is TRBV5-1 and J is TRBJ2-5; 10 bases align to TRBD2. V gave up 4 bases and J gave up 3 bases; unmatched junction bases: 6. CDR3 length equals 15 residues. Looked up from germline, CDR1 is SGHRS and CDR2 is YFSETQ. The CDR3 is CASSPIGLAEETQYF. The CDR3 DNA follows: TGCGCCAGCAGCCCGATCGGACTAGCGGAAGAGACCCAGTACTTC.